Listed here are 5 T cell receptor beta chains from one sample, sequenced in a study of identifying expanded T cells in peripheral blood (dated by TCRdb to between 2018 and 2020). Receptor amplification or capture employed the immunoSEQ multiplex PCR assay. Entries here come from immuneACCESS through TCRdb and include only in-frame sequences with V and J called. Some clones fail to appear in such tables; in the studies checked, an unresolved V gene covers under half of the shortfall, and the cause of the remainder is unknown. The sample data list approximately 58,000 clones, and around four fifths of these were observed just once. Together, the top ten hold more than 15% of the sample. The sequenced material came from blood. The receptors originated from a person between 18 and 75 years old in good health.

The V and J genes are TRBV11-3 and TRBJ2-2; D might be TRBD2 (6 bases). Germline V gene lookup returns CDR1 SGHNT and CDR2 YENEEA. This CDR3 region has 14 residues. The ends were cut back, 4 bases at V and 7 bases at J, with 13 bases in the middle. Here the CDR3 DNA reads TGTGCCAGCAGCTCCCGGGACTTCTTCGGGGAGCTGTTTTTT. This codes for CASSSRDFFGELFF.

The rearrangement uses TRBV4-1 and TRBJ1-2; D remains unclear. CDR3 length: 15 amino acids. From germline, CDR1 is MGHRA and CDR2 YSYEKL. The ends were cut back, 0 bases at V and 2 bases at J, with 10 bases in the middle. CDR3 nucleotides: TGCGCCAGCAGCCAAGATCAGGTTAGGAACTATGGCTACACCTTC. Translating it yields CASSQDQVRNYGYTF.

The CDR3 nucleotides are TGTGCCAGCAGCGTTACCGGGACAGGAAGTGGTGGCTACACCTTC. It specifies CASSVTGTGSGGYTF. The V call is TRBV9, the J call TRBJ1-2; 8 bases fit TRBD1. Germline CDR1 and CDR2: SGDLS and YYNGEE. The CDR3 consists of 15 residues. V shed 2 bases, J shed 7 bases, and the junction held 10 bases outside the gene matches. The entire variable domain, with the rest obtained from reference TRBV9 and TRBJ1-2, is as follows: DSGVTQTPKHLITATGQRVTLRCSPRSGDLSVYWYQQSLDQGLQFLIQYYNGEERAKGNILERFSAQQFPDLHSELNLSSLELGDSALYFCASSVTGTGSGGYTFGSGTRLTVV.

J is TRBJ1-1 and V is TRBV13, with TRBD1 matching 9 bases. V lost 5 bases, J lost 8 bases, and 9 bases stayed unmatched. The germline V gene has CDR1 PRHDT and CDR2 FYEKMQ (reference sequence). The length of the CDR3 is 14 residues. CDR3 sequence reads: CASSAANRGPEAFF. In DNA, the CDR3 is TGTGCCAGCAGCGCGGCAAACAGGGGGCCAGAAGCTTTCTTT.

This clone has a single count. The V call is TRBV10-3, the J call TRBJ2-7; 11 positions match TRBD1. The V and J ends lost 3 bases and 4 bases, in that order; junction bases with no gene match: 8. The CDR3 contains 16 residues. Germline CDR1 reads ENHRY; CDR2 reads SYGVKD. CDR3 sequence (DNA): TGTGCCATCAGTGATCAAAGGACAGGGGGCAGGTACGAGCAGTACTTC. Residues: CAISDQRTGGRYEQYF.